These T cell receptor beta chains were read from a single sample in a study of CD8+CD57+ T cells in acquired aplastic anemia. TCRdb reanalysed the reads using MiXCR and keeps one entry per CDR3 protein. This sample has 180,000 or so distinct CDR3 sequences; roughly 50% occur once, and the top ten carry about 2%. The sequenced sample consisted of sorted CD4+, CD8+, or CD8+CD57+ T cells (not recorded which) from PBMCs. These receptors all stem from a human donor with aplastic anemia. Each CDR3 is given with its conserved first and last residue. The D gene is left open where the match is weak. Clone size, where shown, is once, few, many, or a class for clones that have expanded.

TGCAGCGTTGTCTTGGGGGACTTACATGGCTACACCTTC,CSVVLGDLHGYTF,TRBV29-1,NA,13,NA,TRBJ1-2
TGTGCCAGCACTAAGGGACGGACGTCATCTGAAGCTTTCTTT,CASTKGRTSSEAFF,TRBV9,NA,14,NA,TRBJ1-1
TGTGCCAGCAGTCTGAGGCCCTCGGAGCAGTACTTC,CASSLRPSEQYF,TRBV7-9,NA,12,few,TRBJ2-7
TGTGCCAGCACGGCTTCAGCCACCGGGGAGCTGTTTTTT,CASTASATGELFF,TRBV5-4,NA,13,many,TRBJ2-2
TGTGCCCAAAAGGGGGGTTCCGACAATGAGCAGTTCTTC,CAQKGGSDNEQFF,TRBV2,NA,13,NA,TRBJ2-1
TGTGCCAGCAGCTTAGTTTTAGCGAGGGGGTCGGACGAGCAGTACTTC,CASSLVLARGSDEQYF,TRBV7-6,NA,16,NA,TRBJ2-7
TGTGCCACCAGTGATTCCGGGGTAGATACGCAGTATTTT,CATSDSGVDTQYF,TRBV24-1,NA,13,NA,TRBJ2-3
TGTGCTAGCAGCTTTTGGCGAGGGGAGACCCAGTACTTC,CASSFWRGETQYF,TRBV7-7,NA,13,NA,TRBJ2-5
TGTGCCAGCAGTTCCCTCGGGGGCAATGAGCAGTTCTTC,CASSSLGGNEQFF,TRBV7-3,NA,13,NA,TRBJ2-1
TGTGCCACCAGCAGAGTAAGTGGGACAGGGGGCACTGAAGCTTTCTTT,CATSRVSGTGGTEAFF,TRBV15,TRBD1,16,NA,TRBJ1-1
TGTGCCACCAGGCCGGGACAGGGGACAAATGAGCAGTTCTTC,CATRPGQGTNEQFF,TRBV24-1,TRBD1,14,few,TRBJ2-1
TGTGCCAGTAGTATATCTTTTGGGACTGAAGCTTTCTTT,CASSISFGTEAFF,TRBV19,NA,13,NA,TRBJ1-1
TGCAGTGCTCACCACCGACTAGTAAATGAGCAGTTCTTC,CSAHHRLVNEQFF,TRBV20-1,NA,13,NA,TRBJ2-1
TGTGCCACCAGTCATGCACAGGGTTTT,CATSHAQGF,TRBV24-1,NA,9,NA,TRBJ1-5
TGTGCCAGTAGAGGCAGGGATTCCTATAATTCACCCCTCCACTTT,CASRGRDSYNSPLHF,TRBV19,NA,15,NA,TRBJ1-6
TGTGCCACCAGTGACACAGCGGGGCAGGGTAATGAAAAACTGTTTTTT,CATSDTAGQGNEKLFF,TRBV24-1,NA,16,NA,TRBJ1-4
TGTGCCATCGGAACTAGGGAGTACAATGAGCAGTTCTTC,CAIGTREYNEQFF,TRBV10-3,NA,13,NA,TRBJ2-1
TGTGCCAGCAGCAAGACCGGGACGAGCGGCGAGCAGTACTTC,CASSKTGTSGEQYF,TRBV7-2,NA,14,NA,TRBJ2-7
TGTGCCAGCAGCTTCTGGGCCGCGAATTCACCCCTCCACTTT,CASSFWAANSPLHF,TRBV7-9,NA,14,few,TRBJ1-6
TGTGCCAGTAGGGGGGGAGGAGCTGGGGCCAACGTCCTGACTTTC,CASRGGGAGANVLTF,TRBV19,NA,15,NA,TRBJ2-6
TGTGCCAGCAGTGAAGCCGAGGTTACAGGGGGTATGGATACGCAGTATTTT,CASSEAEVTGGMDTQYF,TRBV2,TRBD1,17,many,TRBJ2-3
TGTGCCAGCAATGACGCGTCCGCTGGGGCCAACGTCCTGACTTTC,CASNDASAGANVLTF,TRBV28,NA,15,NA,TRBJ2-6
TGTGCCAGCAGTCCTCAGCGCTACGAGCAGTACTTC,CASSPQRYEQYF,TRBV6-2/TRBV6-3,NA,12,NA,TRBJ2-7
TGCAGTGCTCACCGGACTAGCGGGATCATTGCGGGTGAGCAGTTCTTC,CSAHRTSGIIAGEQFF,TRBV20-1,TRBD2,16,few,TRBJ2-1
TGCGCCAGCAGCACCTATCAAGAGACCCAGTACTTC,CASSTYQETQYF,TRBV5-1,NA,12,many,TRBJ2-5
TGTGCCTGGAGTTTCGGAGCGTGGAATGAGCAGTTCTTC,CAWSFGAWNEQFF,TRBV30,NA,13,few,TRBJ2-1
TGTGCCAGCAGCTCCCGACAGGGCCTCGCCTACGAGCAGTACTTC,CASSSRQGLAYEQYF,TRBV7-2,TRBD1,15,NA,TRBJ2-7
TGTGCCAGCAGCCAGATGGGGAAATTTAGCACAGATACGCAGTATTTT,CASSQMGKFSTDTQYF,TRBV11-1,NA,16,NA,TRBJ2-3
TGTGCCAGCAGCTTAGACAGGACTTTCTACGAGCAGTACTTC,CASSLDRTFYEQYF,TRBV7-3,NA,14,many,TRBJ2-7
TGCAGCGTGTGGGCCAGCACAGATACGCAGTATTTT,CSVWASTDTQYF,TRBV29-1,NA,12,NA,TRBJ2-3
TGTGCCATCAGTGAGCGGGGGGAGACCCAGTACTTC,CAISERGETQYF,TRBV10-3,NA,12,few,TRBJ2-5
TGCAGCGTTGCCCCGGGACTAGCGACTTACAATGAGCAGTTCTTC,CSVAPGLATYNEQFF,TRBV29-1,TRBD2,15,NA,TRBJ2-1
TGTGCCAGCTCACCAAGGCTGCAGACTCAGAACACCGGGGAGCTGTTTTTT,CASSPRLQTQNTGELFF,TRBV18,NA,17,NA,TRBJ2-2
TGTGCCATCAGTGTTTCTAGCGGGGGCTCCGGGGAGCTGTTTTTT,CAISVSSGGSGELFF,TRBV10-3,TRBD2,15,NA,TRBJ2-2
TGTGCCAGCAGGTCTAGTCCTCCCGGGGAGCTGTTTTTT,CASRSSPPGELFF,TRBV7-2,NA,13,NA,TRBJ2-2
TGTGCCATAGGGGGGAACTCTGGAAACACCATATATTTT,CAIGGNSGNTIYF,TRBV10-3,NA,13,NA,TRBJ1-3
TGTGCCAGTAGTTACGGGGTTCGGGGAAACGAGCAGTACTTC,CASSYGVRGNEQYF,TRBV19,NA,14,NA,TRBJ2-7